Sequencing of this T cell receptor beta chain was carried out in a study of shared clonotypes between healthy human individuals. Background on the study: Three CD4 naive, three CD4 memory, two CD8 naive and one CD8 memory plate were used per donor.

The trim removed 4 bases at V and 0 bases at J, leaving 6 bases unmatched. The CDR3 totals 16 residues. Germline values: CDR1 SGDLS, CDR2 YYNGEE. The table lists this clone with a count of one. Positively selected for CCR7, the CD45RO-negative cells used as naive CD8 cells excluded terminally differentiated effector memory CD45RA+ cells. Every donor, a Caucasian adult, lived in Nashville, Tennessee. Method: immunoSEQ multiplex PCR; TCRdb's copy keeps in-frame clones and lacks some. Of millions of clones listed, approximately 94% are singletons. J is TRBJ2-1 and V is TRBV9; 8 bases agree with TRBD2. The clonotype originates from a man younger than 35 in good health. Some clones in this sample may be carry-over from other donors' samples. Sequenced: naive CD8+ T cells from PBMCs. The DNA of the CDR3 is TGTGCCAGCAGCCATGGAACTAGCGGCTCCTACAATGAGCAGTTCTTC. It yields the protein CASSHGTSGSYNEQFF.